This T cell receptor (beta chain) derives from a study of shared clonotypes between healthy human individuals. Study-wide points: An expected dependence of interdonor clonotype sharing on sequencing depth was noted.

In regard to this clone: Its antigen remains unknown.

V lost 0 bases, J lost 12 bases, and 3 bases stayed unmatched. Per the germline V gene, CDR1 is SGHNT and CDR2 is YENEEA. This CDR3 is built from 13 residues. TCRdb keeps only in-frame clones here, not all; method: immunoSEQ multiplex PCR. The sample gives under 2.5 million clones, less than 95% of which show up once; 0.3% to 0.45% is in the top ten. The TCR sequence derives from a young man in good health. Some clones in this sample may be carry-over from other donors' samples. This chain joins TRBV11-3 and TRBJ2-1; 9 bases match TRBD2. Sequencing input: naive CD4+ T cells from PBMCs. Subset defined: CD45RA+ positively selected. The CDR3 loop reads CASSLDRLAAQFF. CDR3 DNA: TGTGCCAGCAGCTTAGATCGACTAGCGGCGCAGTTCTTC.